The T cell receptor (beta chain) described here comes from a study of prognosis after radiotherapy for stage I lung cancer. Germline loops: CDR1 LGHDT, CDR2 YNNKEL (reference sequence). The V and J ends lost 1 base and 6 bases, in that order; junction bases with no gene match: 3. This CDR3 spans 14 amino acids. This clonotype has just one count. Its antigen remains unknown. Study-wide results and limits: The number of unique TCR clones went down after stereotactic body radiation therapy, with a median of around 10,000 versus 6,900. Following stereotactic body radiation therapy, patients who went on to develop distant metastases had lower Shannon entropy.

Patients were all node-negative on CT and PET/CT, lacking prior chemotherapy, radiotherapy or other malignancies. Template was genomic DNA; TCR beta CDR3 amplified in two multiplex PCR rounds. The first PCR round targeted every TRBV and TRBJ gene with specific primers. TCRdb independently ran MiXCR on the multiplex PCR reads; one entry per CDR3 protein. The sample gives fewer than 15,000 distinct CDR3 sequences, approximately 47% of which show up once; roughly 26% is in the top ten. This material consisted of PBMCs, taken before or after stereotactic body radiation therapy (not recorded which). The sequence was collected from a donor over 45 with non-small cell lung cancer. The chain combines TRBV3-1 with TRBJ2-7, with 10 bases identical to TRBD2. DNA of the CDR3: TGTGCCAGCAGCCAAGGGACTAGCGGCCTCGAGCAGTACTTC. Its translation: CASSQGTSGLEQYF.